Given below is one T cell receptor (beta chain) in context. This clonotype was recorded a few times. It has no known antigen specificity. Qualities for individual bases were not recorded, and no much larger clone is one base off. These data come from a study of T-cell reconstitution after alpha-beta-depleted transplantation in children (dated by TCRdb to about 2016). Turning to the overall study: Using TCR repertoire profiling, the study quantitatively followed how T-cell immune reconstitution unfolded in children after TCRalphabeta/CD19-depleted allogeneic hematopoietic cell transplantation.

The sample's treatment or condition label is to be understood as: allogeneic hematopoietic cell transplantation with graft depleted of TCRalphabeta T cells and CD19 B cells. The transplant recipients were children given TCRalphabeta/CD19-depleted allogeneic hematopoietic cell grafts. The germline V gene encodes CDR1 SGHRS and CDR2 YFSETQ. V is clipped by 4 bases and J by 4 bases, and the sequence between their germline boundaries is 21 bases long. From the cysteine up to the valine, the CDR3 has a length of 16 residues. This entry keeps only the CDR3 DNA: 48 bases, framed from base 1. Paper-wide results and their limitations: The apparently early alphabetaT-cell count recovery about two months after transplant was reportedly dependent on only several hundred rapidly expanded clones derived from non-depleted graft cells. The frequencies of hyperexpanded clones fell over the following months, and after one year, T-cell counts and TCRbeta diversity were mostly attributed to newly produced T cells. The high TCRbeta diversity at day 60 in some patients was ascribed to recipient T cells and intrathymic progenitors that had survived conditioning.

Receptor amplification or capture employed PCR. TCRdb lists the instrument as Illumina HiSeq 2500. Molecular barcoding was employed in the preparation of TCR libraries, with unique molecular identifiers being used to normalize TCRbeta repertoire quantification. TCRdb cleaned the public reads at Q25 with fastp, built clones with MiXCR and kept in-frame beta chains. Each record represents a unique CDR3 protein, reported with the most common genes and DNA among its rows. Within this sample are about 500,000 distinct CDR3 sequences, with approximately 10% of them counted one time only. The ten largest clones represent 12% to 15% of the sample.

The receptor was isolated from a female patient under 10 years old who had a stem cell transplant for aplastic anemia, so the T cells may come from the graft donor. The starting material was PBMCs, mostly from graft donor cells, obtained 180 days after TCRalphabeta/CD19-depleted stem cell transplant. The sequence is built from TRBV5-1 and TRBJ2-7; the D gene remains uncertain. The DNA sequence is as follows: TGCGCCAGCAGCCGCGAGCCGGCGGCGTCTGGTTACGAGCAGTACGTC. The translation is CASSREPAASGYEQYV.